These 27 T cell receptor beta chains share one sample of origin, sequenced in a study of human T cells and chemical hapten exposure. Time point here: patch test 1, 2 weeks after DPC sensitization. Treatment of the sample: therapeutic diphenylcyclopropenone sensitization with weekly scalp DPC. TCRdb re-derived calls from the RACE reads in MiXCR, one entry per CDR3 protein. The sample consists of about 340,000 distinct CDR3 sequences, under 9% of them appearing once. The sample was whole blood, taken in connection with sensitization to the hapten diphenylcyclopropenone (DPC). The receptor source for this set is a woman under 30 with alopecia areata. Some clones in this sample may be carry-over from other donors' samples.

This clonotype was observed a handful of times. The chain combines TRBV9 with TRBJ2-3, with a tentative D call TRBD1 (5 bases). CDR1 and CDR2 from the germline V gene are SGDLS and YYNGEE. The CDR3 is made up of 14 amino acids. With 1 base removed from V and 2 bases from J, the gap between germline ends came to 8 bases. In DNA form, the CDR3 reads TGTGCCAGCAGCGTACAGGGTATCACAGATACGCAGTATTTT. This gives the protein CASSVQGITDTQYF.

This rearrangement joins TRBV15 to TRBJ1-5, with 7 bases identical to TRBD1. The CDR3 sequence is 17 residues long. Per the germline V gene, CDR1 is LNHNV and CDR2 is YYDKDF (reference sequence). J lost 0 bases, V lost 4 bases, and 9 bases had no gene match. CDR3 region: CATSKRRGLYSNQPQHF. The CDR3 nucleotides read TGTGCCACCAGCAAGAGGAGGGGGCTATATAGCAATCAGCCCCAGCATTTT.

The J gene is TRBJ2-7, the V gene TRBV5-1; D possibly matches TRBD1 or TRBD2 (6 bases each). V shed 1 base and J shed 3 bases, with 17 bases lying between them. Germline assignment: CDR1 SGHRS and CDR2 YFSETQ. This CDR3 has 16 amino acids. The CDR3 nucleotides read TGCGCCAGCAGCTTGAAGGGGGGAAGGCCTAACTACGAGCAGTACTTC. Translating gives CASSLKGGRPNYEQYF.

This clonotype has just a few counts. The chain employs TRBV20-1 and TRBJ1-6; no clear D. The germline CDR1 and CDR2 sequences are DFQATT and SNEGSKA (reference sequence). V lost 1 base, J lost 5 bases, and 12 bases lay in between. This CDR3 contains 15 residues. This CDR3 is CSARGAGSHNSPLHF. CDR3 DNA: TGCAGTGCTAGAGGGGCAGGCAGTCATAATTCACCCCTCCACTTT.

The table lists this clonotype with a few counts. The chain employs TRBV4-2 and TRBJ1-6; maybe TRBD1 (6 bases). Trimming pared 1 base from V and 2 bases from J, leaving 12 bases between. The CDR3 is 17 residues long. Germline V CDR1 and CDR2: LGHNA, YNFKEQ. CDR3 amino acids: CASSQANRDTYNSPLHF. CDR3 bases: TGTGCCAGCAGCCAAGCTAACCGGGACACCTATAATTCACCCCTCCACTTT.

This clonotype was observed many times. This chain uses TRBV28 with TRBJ1-5, with a possible D match to TRBD1 (5 bases). Germline CDR1 MDHEN, CDR2 SYDVKM. The CDR3 runs 15 residues. V lost 6 bases, J lost 5 bases, and 17 bases lay in between. This CDR3 is CASRSGGMGHQPQHF. The CDR3 nucleotides read TGTGCCAGCAGATCTGGGGGTATGGGACATCAGCCCCAGCATTTT.

This clonotype was observed at least ten times. The chain uses TRBV12-3 or TRBV12-4 and TRBJ2-2; 7 bases map to TRBD1. The CDR3 contains 13 residues. V dropped 7 bases and J dropped 7; count of bases not matched to a gene: 6. The CDR3: CASNPQGIGELFF. The DNA of the CDR3 is TGTGCCAGCAACCCACAGGGGATCGGGGAGCTGTTTTTT.

This clonotype was picked up a small number of times. This rearrangement joins TRBV6-1 to TRBJ2-3; unclear D gene. The V and J ends lost 11 bases and 2 bases respectively, with 11 bases between them. The CDR3 runs 12 residues. The germline V gene encodes CDR1 MNHNS and CDR2 SASEGT. DNA of the CDR3: TGTGCCGTCACCGGCTCCACAGATACGCAGTATTTT. The encoded protein is CAVTGSTDTQYF.

On this clonotype: A single base separates this from a much larger clone, so it may be a read error. This sequence joins TRBV2 and TRBJ2-3, with D uncertain. The length of the CDR3 is 14 residues. Looked up from germline, CDR1 is SNHLY and CDR2 is FYNNEI. V dropped 6 bases and J dropped 4 bases, with 14 bases sitting between them. The CDR3 DNA reads TGTGCCAGCAGAACCGGACCGAGCTCAGATACGCAGTATTTT. Protein product: CASRTGPSSDTQYF.

This clonotype was found many times. CDR3 residues: CASSFSQNTGELFF. The DNA for the CDR3 is TGTGCCAGCAGTTTTAGTCAGAACACCGGGGAGCTGTTTTTT. The V call is TRBV27, the J call TRBJ2-2; D unclear. Between the trimmed V and J ends, which lost 3 bases and 1 base, there was a span of 6 bases. This CDR3 comprises 14 residues. In germline, CDR1 is MNHEY, CDR2 SMNVEV (reference sequence).

This clonotype was recorded a few times. As DNA, the CDR3 is TGTGCCAGCAGCCCGACCCCAACTAATGAAAAACTGTTTTTT. Translated, it gives CASSPTPTNEKLFF. The J gene is TRBJ1-4, the V gene TRBV7-2; no clear D. V gave up 5 bases and J gave up 0 bases, with 7 bases separating them. Germline V gene data show CDR1 as SGHTA and CDR2 as FQGNSA. The CDR3 loop spans 14 amino acids.

This clonotype has a handful of counts. This sequence joins TRBV7-2 and TRBJ2-5; weak D call: TRBD2 (6 bases). The germline V and J ends were trimmed by 1 base and 2 bases, with 11 bases remaining between them. The V gene's germline CDR1 is SGHTA and CDR2 FQGNSA. The CDR3 is 15 residues long. The CDR3 sequence is CASSLVAGLQETQYF. In nucleotides, the CDR3 is TGTGCCAGCAGCTTAGTGGCGGGACTGCAAGAGACCCAGTACTTC.

This clonotype was found a few times. The gene calls are TRBV7-2 and TRBJ2-7; 9 nucleotides align to TRBD2. Per the germline V gene, CDR1 is SGHTA and CDR2 is FQGNSA. The CDR3 has 14 amino acids. J lost 4 bases, V lost 8 bases, and 9 bases had no gene match. The CDR3 region is CASSFGSGGYEQYF. DNA for the CDR3: TGTGCCAGCTCCTTCGGTAGCGGGGGATACGAGCAGTACTTC.

This chain joins TRBV7-8 and TRBJ1-5; 7 nucleotides line up with TRBD1. V was pared by 5 bases and J by 0 bases, with 7 bases of the junction left unmatched. The CDR3 is 16 residues long. Germline lookup yields CDR1 SGHVS and CDR2 FQNEAQ. CDR3 coding DNA: TGTGCCAGCAGCCAGCGACAGGGATCTAGCAATCAGCCCCAGCATTTT. This sequence encodes CASSQRQGSSNQPQHF.

This clonotype turned up a few times. V and J are TRBV6-1 and TRBJ2-3, with TRBD2 as a possible D gene (6 bases). V was clipped by 4 bases and J by 4 bases, with 15 bases between them. CDR1 is MNHNS, CDR2 SASEGT, per germline. This CDR3 comprises 15 residues. CDR3 in DNA: TGTGCCAGCAGTGGCCGCGGGGCCTCAGCAGATACGCAGTATTTT. This encodes CASSGRGASADTQYF.

This clonotype showed up many times. The gene calls are TRBV7-8 and TRBJ2-2; the D gene could be TRBD1 or TRBD2 (6 bases each). The CDR3 has 17 residues. Germline CDR1 SGHVS, CDR2 FQNEAQ. V shed 1 base and J shed 2 bases, with 14 bases lying between them. This CDR3 reads CASSLGGGLPNTGELFF. Here the CDR3 DNA reads TGTGCCAGCAGCTTAGGTGGGGGGCTACCCAACACCGGGGAGCTGTTTTTT.

In this sample, this clonotype turned up many times. This rearrangement joins TRBV5-1 to TRBJ1-1; TRBD1 might be the D (6 bases). The length of the CDR3 is 15 residues. The germline V and J ends were trimmed by 0 bases and 4 bases, with 13 bases remaining between them. From germline, CDR1 is SGHRS and CDR2 YFSETQ. The DNA for the CDR3 is TGCGCCAGCAGCTTGGCCAGGGGTCTAAGCACTGAAGCTTTCTTT. This sequence encodes CASSLARGLSTEAFF.

The genes are TRBV7-3 and TRBJ2-2; no clear D gene. V was pared by 0 bases and J by 5 bases, with 4 bases between. The CDR3 extends over 13 amino acids. Germline CDR1 reads SGHTA; CDR2 reads FQGTGA. The CDR3 region is CASSLTLTGELFF. The CDR3 DNA reads as TGTGCCAGCAGCTTAACTCTAACCGGGGAGCTGTTTTTT.

This clonotype was picked up a small number of times. The chain uses TRBV6-5 and TRBJ1-1; D not certain. The V end was cut by 6 bases, the J end by 1 base, with 9 bases between. The germline CDR1 and CDR2 sequences are MNHEY and SVGAGI. The CDR3 extends over 13 amino acids. The CDR3 DNA follows: TGTGCCAGCAGAAATCTGAGGAACACTGAAGCTTTCTTT. Translated: CASRNLRNTEAFF.

This clonotype was seen a handful of times. The chain couples TRBV2 to TRBJ1-6; 8 nucleotides line up with TRBD1. The CDR3 extends over 14 amino acids. V shed 3 bases, J shed 9 bases, and the junction held 4 bases outside the gene matches. Per the germline V gene, CDR1 is SNHLY and CDR2 is FYNNEI. In DNA, the CDR3 is TGTGCCAGCAGTGATGGCAGGGGGCCTTCACCCCTCCACTTT. It encodes CASSDGRGPSPLHF.

The genes are TRBV2 and TRBJ1-4, with D unclear. V was trimmed by 3 bases and J by 2 bases, leaving 4 bases between them. The CDR3 has 13 residues. Germline loops: CDR1 SNHLY, CDR2 FYNNEI. CDR3 residues: CASSELTNEKLFF. The CDR3 DNA sequence: TGTGCCAGCAGTGAGCTGACTAATGAAAAACTGTTTTTT.

This chain connects TRBV25-1 to TRBJ2-3, with 9 bases that match TRBD2. J was trimmed by 4 bases and V by 2 bases; bases with no gene match: 4. CDR3 length: 15 residues. Germline CDR1 is MGHDK and CDR2 is SYGVNS. The CDR3 loop reads CASSEIGTSPDTQYF. In DNA, the CDR3 is TGTGCCAGCAGTGAAATCGGGACTAGCCCAGATACGCAGTATTTT.

This clonotype showed up many times. The J gene is TRBJ1-3, the V gene TRBV12-3 or TRBV12-4; D is perhaps TRBD1 (5 bases). V lost 6 bases, J lost 0 bases, and 12 bases lay in between. There are 15 residues in the CDR3. The CDR3 reads CASRDTGFSGNTIYF. For the CDR3, the DNA is TGTGCCAGCAGGGATACAGGTTTCTCTGGAAACACCATATATTTT.

At least ten counts were recorded for this clonotype. The genes are TRBV29-1 and TRBJ1-1, with unresolved D. Per the germline V gene, CDR1 is SQVTM and CDR2 is ANQGSEA. V lost 2 bases, J lost 4 bases, and 8 bases lay in between. The CDR3 consists of 12 residues. In DNA, the CDR3 is TGCAGCGTTGAATCCGAAGCCACTGAAGCTTTCTTT. Protein product: CSVESEATEAFF.

This clonotype was seen a few times. CDR3 sequence (DNA): TGTGCCAGCAGCTTAGAGGACAGGCAACATCAGCCCCAGCATTTT. This codes for CASSLEDRQHQPQHF. The chain couples TRBV7-2 to TRBJ1-5; 7 bases fit TRBD1. CDR3 length: 15 amino acids. The germline V gene has CDR1 SGHTA and CDR2 FQGNSA. The J segment lost 5 bases and the V segment lost 1 base, leaving 5 bases of the junction unmatched.

This clonotype was recorded many times. The chain employs TRBV6-6 and TRBJ1-6; D call uncertain. Between the trimmed V and J ends, which lost 5 bases and 7 bases, there was a span of 18 bases. This CDR3 region has 16 residues. CDR1 and CDR2 (germline): MNHNY, SVGAGI (reference sequence). The CDR3 loop is CASSTAGGRTNSPLHF. The CDR3 DNA follows: TGTGCCAGCAGTACGGCCGGTGGACGCACCAATTCACCCCTCCACTTT.

The table lists this clonotype with many counts. This chain joins TRBV3-1 and TRBJ2-5; 9 bases line up with TRBD2. V dropped 3 bases and J dropped 4; count of bases not matched to a gene: 6. There are 15 residues in the CDR3. Germline V CDR1 and CDR2: LGHDT, YNNKEL (reference sequence). The CDR3 protein is CASSHHTSGPETQYF. CDR3 in DNA: TGTGCCAGCAGCCACCATACTAGCGGGCCAGAGACCCAGTACTTC.